Listed below are T cell receptor beta chains from one sample, sequenced in a study of blood T cell repertoires in COVID-19. The assay was immunoSEQ multiplex PCR, and TCRdb's table has in-frame clones only and misses some. The profile covers around 400,000 clones, with more than 70% appearing a single time and about 9.4% taken by the ten largest. Material: peripheral blood. Every receptor here comes from a woman aged 25 to 39 with COVID-19, enrolled during active disease. CDR3s leave out the opening cysteine and the closing phenylalanine or tryptophan. Fields, in order: J gene, V gene, CDR3 protein.

>TRBJ2-5|TRBV18
ASSPPGTEQETQY
>TRBJ1-5|TRBV6-5
ASSTTGQGGEPQH
>TRBJ2-5|TRBV19
ASRHNGEADQETQY
>TRBJ1-2|TRBV7-8
ASSLHRARANYGYT
>TRBJ1-2|TRBV5-1
ASSPDSNYGYT
>TRBJ1-2|TRBV7-2
ASSLGQGGDGYT
>TRBJ2-7|TRBV5-4
ASSPQTGDYHEQY
>TRBJ2-1|TRBV30
AWSLPTSGSYNEQF
>TRBJ1-5|TRBV27
ASSSQEGQPQH
>TRBJ2-5|TRBV10-3
ATRDQETQY
>TRBJ2-1|TRBV6-5
ASSYTSGNNEQF
>TRBJ2-7|TRBV19
ASSRAGEVFEQY
>TRBJ2-1|TRBV6-6
ASSYSAGTLYNEQF
>TRBJ2-7|TRBV27
ASSPSGISYEQY
>TRBJ2-5|TRBV9
ASSRGLAGRRETQY
>TRBJ2-1|TRBV18
ASSPQTSGAHNEQF
>TRBJ1-1|TRBV6-4
ASITGFGLRMNTEAF
>TRBJ2-7|TRBV2
ASSAGSGPSWKQY